What follows describes a single T cell receptor (beta chain). Using immunoSEQ multiplex PCR, the repertoire was profiled, and TCRdb retains in-frame clones only, with some absent. The sample has about 150,000 clones, about nine tenths seen once. These data belong to a study of blood T cell repertoires in COVID-19. Study context: There were acute and convalescent COVID-19 samples, and they came from the United States, Italy and Spain.

Material for sequencing was peripheral blood. The clonotype was recovered from a human donor in a cohort sampled during active COVID-19.

The CDR3 region has the DNA TGTGCCAGCAGTTTGTCGGGGGGTCAGCCCCAGCATTTT. It codes for CASSLSGGQPQHF. This sequence joins TRBV12-3 or TRBV12-4 and TRBJ1-5, with a possible D match to TRBD1 (5 bases). The CDR3 consists of 13 residues. Trimming left V 3 bases short and J 6 bases short, with 9 bases between.